This entry features one TCR beta chain sequence. Its antigen is currently unknown. A single base separates this from a much larger clone, so it may be a read error. There were TCR beta CDR3 regions amplified from RNA transcripts. An initial round of RT-PCR targeting the TCR CDR3 relied on the HTBI primer set. TCRdb reprocessed the multiplex PCR reads via MiXCR and lists one record per CDR3 protein. The repertoire holds 700,000 to 850,000 distinct CDR3 sequences, with around a third as singletons. The sample belongs to a study of T cells in Graves' hyperthyroidism and ophthalmopathy. The CDR3 covers 14 residues. Per germline, CDR1 MNHEY and CDR2 SVGAGI. Study-level points and caveats: Ophthalmopathy, as predicted by the model, came a median around 6.7 months after the prediction. Blood also carried most thyroid clonotypes expanded above 0.001.

The specimen sequenced was blood. This clonotype originated in a woman between 40 and 50 years old with Graves' hyperthyroidism. The chain combines TRBV6-5 with TRBJ2-2; weak D call: TRBD2 (6 bases). The CDR3 DNA sequence: TGTGCCAGCAGTTCCCCAGGGTTGGCCGGGGGGCTGTTTTTT. It yields the protein CASSSPGLAGGLFF.